The 9 T cell receptor beta chains given below trace back to one sample, sequenced in a study of CD8 T cells in Susac syndrome (dated by TCRdb to between 2017 and 2020). The library was produced with the immunoSEQ multiplex PCR assay. RNA was extracted using the RNeasy kit, and about 0.45 to 1 ug of the RNA was reverse transcribed with random hexamers. The raw public reads went through TCRdb reprocessing: fastp at Q25, MiXCR clone calling, in-frame beta chains kept. Each record represents a unique CDR3 protein, reported with the most common genes and DNA among its rows. The sample has more than 150,000 distinct CDR3 sequences on record, 92% of them singletons. The ten largest clones capture 0.08% of the sample. What was sequenced was CD4+ T cells from PBMCs. The receptors come from a human donor in good health.

The table lists this clonotype with a count of one. The rearrangement uses TRBV12-3 or TRBV12-4 and TRBJ1-1; perhaps TRBD1 as D (5 bases). Deletions cut 7 bases from V and 3 bases from J, with 15 bases between. This CDR3 has 14 amino acids. CDR3 sequence reads: CASMGTLGDTEAFF. The CDR3 bases are TGTGCCAGCATGGGGACCCTGGGGGACACTGAAGCTTTCTTT.

This chain links TRBV12-3 or TRBV12-4 with TRBJ2-1; 11 bases fit TRBD2. The CDR3 has 19 amino acids. The trim removed 6 bases at V and 9 bases at J, leaving 22 bases unmatched. The CDR3 reads CASRESGTSGPIMMGEQFF. CDR3 coding DNA: TGTGCCAGCAGGGAATCCGGGACTAGCGGCCCGATTATGATGGGTGAGCAGTTCTTC.

This chain uses TRBV20-1 with TRBJ2-7; 8 positions agree with TRBD1. The CDR3 totals 13 residues. CDR1 is DFQATT, CDR2 SNEGSKA, per germline (reference sequence). The V segment lost 3 bases and the J segment 2 bases; nucleotides outside the gene matches: 3. DNA of the CDR3: TGCAGTGCTAGGTGGGACAGGACCTACGAGCAGTACTTC. Residues: CSARWDRTYEQYF.

This clonotype was recorded a few times. DNA of the CDR3: TGCGCCAGCAGCTCCGGACAGGGGTGGACTGAAGCTTTCTTT. It translates to CASSSGQGWTEAFF. The rearrangement uses TRBV5-1 and TRBJ1-1, with 9 bases that match TRBD1. V gave up 3 bases and J gave up 5 bases; unmatched junction bases: 5. The CDR3 is made up of 14 amino acids. Germline loops: CDR1 SGHRS, CDR2 YFSETQ.

The chain links TRBV5-1 to TRBJ1-1; 7 nucleotides line up with TRBD1. The V and J ends lost 4 bases and 1 base, in that order; junction bases with no gene match: 4. CDR1 and CDR2 from the germline V gene are SGHRS and YFSETQ. CDR3 length: 14 amino acids. The CDR3 loop is CASSAGQQNTEAFF. CDR3 coding DNA: TGCGCCAGCAGCGCGGGACAGCAGAACACTGAAGCTTTCTTT.

This chain joins TRBV3-1 and TRBJ1-1; D may be TRBD1 (5 bases). The CDR3 spans 12 residues. V lost 4 bases to trimming and J lost 4 bases, with 7 bases between them. Germline CDR1 LGHDT, CDR2 YNNKEL (reference sequence). The DNA for the CDR3 is TGTGCCAGCAGCCGACAGTTCACTGAAGCTTTCTTT. This translates into CASSRQFTEAFF.

Remarks on this clonotype: The junction departs from germline at one end; a sequencing error may be responsible. This chain joins TRBV2 and TRBJ2-3, with D perhaps matching TRBD1 (5 bases). CDR3 size: 15 residues. Germline CDR1 SNHLY, CDR2 FYNNEI. The CDR3 loop reads CASSEAGLSTDTQYF. The CDR3 region has the DNA TGTGCCAGCAGCGAAGCAGGGCTAAGCACAGATACGCAGTATTTT.

The chain uses TRBV29-1 and TRBJ1-1; D perhaps matches TRBD1 (6 bases). The CDR3 totals 13 residues. Germline CDR1 and CDR2: SQVTM and ANQGSEA. The V and J ends lost 7 bases and 1 base respectively, with 13 bases between them. The CDR3 DNA follows: TGCAGCGGTTTCGGACAGACGAACACTGAAGCTTTCTTT. Its translation: CSGFGQTNTEAFF.

This clonotype has a handful of counts. The chain joins TRBV5-1 to TRBJ2-6; no definite D call. Germline V gene sequence: CDR1 SGHRS, CDR2 YFSETQ. The CDR3 has 15 amino acids. V was pared by 1 base and J by 2 bases, with 7 bases between. CDR3: CASSLTQAGANVLTF. The CDR3 DNA reads TGCGCCAGCAGCTTGACGCAGGCTGGGGCCAACGTCCTGACTTTC.